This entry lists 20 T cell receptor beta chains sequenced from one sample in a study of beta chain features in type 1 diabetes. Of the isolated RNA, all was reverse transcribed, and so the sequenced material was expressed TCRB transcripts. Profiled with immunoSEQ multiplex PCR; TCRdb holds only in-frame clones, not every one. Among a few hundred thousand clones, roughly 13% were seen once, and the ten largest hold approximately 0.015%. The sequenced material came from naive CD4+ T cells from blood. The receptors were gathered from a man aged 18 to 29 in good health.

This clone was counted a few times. Written as DNA, the CDR3 is TGTGCCAGCAGTCCCAATTTTGGACAGGGGTACGAGCAGTACTTC. Its protein is CASSPNFGQGYEQYF. The rearrangement links TRBV28 to TRBJ2-7, with 9 bases matching TRBD1. J lost 4 bases, V lost 5 bases, and 9 bases had no gene match. Germline V gives CDR1 MDHEN, CDR2 SYDVKM. There are 15 residues in the CDR3. The variable domain in full, completed from reference TRBV28 and TRBJ2-7, reads DVKVTQSSRYLVKRTGEKVFLECVQDMDHENMFWYRQDPGLGLRLIYFSYDVKMKEKGDIPEGYSVSREKKERFSLILESASTNQTSMYLCASSPNFGQGYEQYFGPGTRLTVT.

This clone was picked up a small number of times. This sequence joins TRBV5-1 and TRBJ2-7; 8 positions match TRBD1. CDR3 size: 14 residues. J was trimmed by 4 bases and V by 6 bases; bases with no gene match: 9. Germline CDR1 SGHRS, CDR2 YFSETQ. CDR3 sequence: CASKGGTGDYEQYF. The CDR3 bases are TGCGCCAGCAAGGGCGGGACAGGAGATTACGAGCAGTACTTC.

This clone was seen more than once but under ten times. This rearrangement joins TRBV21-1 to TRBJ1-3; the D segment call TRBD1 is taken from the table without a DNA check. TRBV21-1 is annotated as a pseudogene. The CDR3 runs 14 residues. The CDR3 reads CASSKRTTGNTIYF. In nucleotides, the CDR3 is TGTGCCAGCAGCAAAAGGACAACTGGAAACACCATATATTTT.

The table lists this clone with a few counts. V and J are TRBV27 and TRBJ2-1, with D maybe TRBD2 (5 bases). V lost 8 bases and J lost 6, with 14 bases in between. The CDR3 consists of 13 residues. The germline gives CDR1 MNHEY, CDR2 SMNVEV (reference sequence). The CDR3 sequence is CASGRPIPNEQFF. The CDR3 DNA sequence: TGTGCCAGCGGGAGACCGATACCCAATGAGCAGTTCTTC.

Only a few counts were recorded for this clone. CDR3 DNA: TGTGCCAGCAGTGAGTGGGACAGGGGTGTTTCACCCCTCCACTTT. Encoded protein: CASSEWDRGVSPLHF. The rearrangement links TRBV25-1 to TRBJ1-6; 10 bases line up with TRBD1. The junction had 5 bases not matched to a gene; V was cut back by 3 bases and J by 9 bases. Per the germline V gene, CDR1 is MGHDK and CDR2 is SYGVNS. The length of the CDR3 is 15 residues.

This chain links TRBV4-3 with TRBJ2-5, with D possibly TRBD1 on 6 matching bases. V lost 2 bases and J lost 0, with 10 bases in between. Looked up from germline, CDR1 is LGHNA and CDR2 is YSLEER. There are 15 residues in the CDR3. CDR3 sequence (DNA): TGCGCCAGCAGCCAATCAAACAGGGACCAAGAGACCCAGTACTTC. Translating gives CASSQSNRDQETQYF.

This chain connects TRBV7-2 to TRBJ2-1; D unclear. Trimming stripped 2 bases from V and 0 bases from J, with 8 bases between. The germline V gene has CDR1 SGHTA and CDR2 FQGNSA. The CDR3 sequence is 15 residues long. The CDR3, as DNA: TGTGCCAGCAGCTTAAGAGGTAGCTCCTACAATGAGCAGTTCTTC. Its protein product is CASSLRGSSYNEQFF.

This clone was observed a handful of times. The DNA for the CDR3 is TGTGCCAGCCAAAGTGGTGGTCTAGCGGGAGGGCCCTCCTACGAGCAGTACTTC. This translates into CASQSGGLAGGPSYEQYF. The rearrangement joins TRBV19 to TRBJ2-7; 12 bases match TRBD2. Germline lookup yields CDR1 LNHDA and CDR2 SQIVND (reference sequence). CDR3 length: 18 amino acids. Losses at the gene ends were 9 bases for V and 0 bases for J; bases not matched to a gene: 15.

CDR3: CAIKQAYEQYF. CDR3 coding DNA: TGTGCCATCAAGCAGGCCTACGAGCAGTACTTC. The chain couples TRBV10-3 to TRBJ2-7; no definite D call. With 7 bases removed from V and 2 bases from J, the gap between germline ends came to 6 bases. Germline V gives CDR1 ENHRY, CDR2 SYGVKD. The CDR3 sequence is 11 residues long.

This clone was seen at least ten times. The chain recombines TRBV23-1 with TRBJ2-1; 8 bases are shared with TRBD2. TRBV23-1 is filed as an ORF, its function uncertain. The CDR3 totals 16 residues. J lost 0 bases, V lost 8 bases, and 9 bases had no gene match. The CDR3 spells CASSRGGLSSYNEQFF. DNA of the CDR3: TGCGCCAGCTCTCGGGGGGGGCTGAGCTCCTACAATGAGCAGTTCTTC.

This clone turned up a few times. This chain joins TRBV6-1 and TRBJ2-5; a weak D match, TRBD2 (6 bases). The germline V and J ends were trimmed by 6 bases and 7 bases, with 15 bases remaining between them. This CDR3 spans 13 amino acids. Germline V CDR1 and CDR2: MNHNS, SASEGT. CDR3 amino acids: CASRMTGVRTQYF. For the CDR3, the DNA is TGTGCCAGCAGGATGACGGGAGTCAGGACCCAGTACTTC.

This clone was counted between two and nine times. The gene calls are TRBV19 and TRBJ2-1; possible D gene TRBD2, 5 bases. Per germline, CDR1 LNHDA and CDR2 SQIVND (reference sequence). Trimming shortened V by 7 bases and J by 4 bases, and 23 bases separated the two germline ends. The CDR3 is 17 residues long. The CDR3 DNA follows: TGTGCCAGTACCTTTTCCGACTACGGACGATTTTACAATGAGCAGTTCTTC. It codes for CASTFSDYGRFYNEQFF.

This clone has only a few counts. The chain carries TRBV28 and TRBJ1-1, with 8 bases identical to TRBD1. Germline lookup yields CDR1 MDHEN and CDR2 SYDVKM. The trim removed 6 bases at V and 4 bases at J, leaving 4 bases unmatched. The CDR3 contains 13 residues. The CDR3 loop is CASRPGGVTEAFF. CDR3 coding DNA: TGTGCCAGCAGGCCAGGGGGCGTCACTGAAGCTTTCTTT.

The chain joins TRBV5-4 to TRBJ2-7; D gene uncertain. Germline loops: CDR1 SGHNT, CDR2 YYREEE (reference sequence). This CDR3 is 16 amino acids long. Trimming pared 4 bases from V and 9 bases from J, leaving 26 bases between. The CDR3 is CASSLDNPQVNTRQYF. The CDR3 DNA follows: TGTGCCAGCAGCCTGGATAACCCTCAGGTGAATACGAGGCAGTACTTC.

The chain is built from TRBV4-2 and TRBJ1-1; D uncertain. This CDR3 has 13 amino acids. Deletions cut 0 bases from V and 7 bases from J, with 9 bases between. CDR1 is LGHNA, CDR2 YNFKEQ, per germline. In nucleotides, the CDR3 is TGTGCCAGCAGCCAAGATGGGCGAGTTGAAGCTTTCTTT. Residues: CASSQDGRVEAFF.

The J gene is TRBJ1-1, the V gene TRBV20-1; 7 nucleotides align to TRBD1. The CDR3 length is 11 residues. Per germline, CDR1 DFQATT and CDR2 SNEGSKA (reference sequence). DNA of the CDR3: TGCACAGGACAGGCGAACACTGAAGCTTTCTTT. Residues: CTGQANTEAFF.

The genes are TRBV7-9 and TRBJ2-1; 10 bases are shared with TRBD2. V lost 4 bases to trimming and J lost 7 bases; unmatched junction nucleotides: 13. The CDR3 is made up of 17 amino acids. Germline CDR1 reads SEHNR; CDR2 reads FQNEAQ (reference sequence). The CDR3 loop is CASSSKWSGREVNEQFF. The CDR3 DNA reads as TGTGCCAGCAGCTCCAAGTGGAGCGGGAGGGAGGTAAATGAGCAGTTCTTC.

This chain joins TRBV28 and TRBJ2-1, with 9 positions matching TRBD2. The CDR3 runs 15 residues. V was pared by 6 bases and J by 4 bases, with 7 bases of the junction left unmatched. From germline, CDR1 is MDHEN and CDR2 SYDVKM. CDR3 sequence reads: CASRGGGVWYNEQFF. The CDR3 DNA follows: TGTGCCAGCAGGGGCGGGGGGGTATGGTACAATGAGCAGTTCTTC.

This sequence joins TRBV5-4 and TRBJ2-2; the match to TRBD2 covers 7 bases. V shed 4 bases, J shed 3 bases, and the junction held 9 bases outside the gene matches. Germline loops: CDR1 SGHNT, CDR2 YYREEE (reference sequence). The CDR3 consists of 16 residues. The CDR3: CASSLGGDQDTGELFF. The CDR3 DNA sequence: TGTGCCAGCAGCCTGGGGGGGGATCAGGACACCGGGGAGCTGTTTTTT.

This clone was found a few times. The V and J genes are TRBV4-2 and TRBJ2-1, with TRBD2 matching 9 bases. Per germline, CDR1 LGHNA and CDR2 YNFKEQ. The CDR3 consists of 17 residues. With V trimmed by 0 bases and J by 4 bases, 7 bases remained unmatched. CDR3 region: CASSQDNGGGDYNEQFF. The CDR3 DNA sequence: TGTGCCAGCAGCCAAGATAATGGCGGGGGGGATTACAATGAGCAGTTCTTC.